These 30 T cell receptor beta chains originate from one sample sequenced in a study of STAT3 mutations in large granular lymphocyte leukemia. Study-level points and caveats: In T-cell large granular lymphocyte leukemia, about half of patients showed multiple immunodominant subclonotypes.

These receptors have no known antigen. The method was immunoSEQ multiplex PCR; TCRdb's version includes in-frame clones alone and lacks a portion of them. Of about 4,000 clones listed, roughly 82% are singletons. Specimen: peripheral blood mononuclear cells. Source of these receptors: a boy aged 5-17 years with T-cell large granular lymphocyte leukemia. Some clones in this sample may be carry-over from other donors' samples.

This rearrangement joins TRBV30 to TRBJ1-1, with D possibly being TRBD1 (5 bases). Germline CDR1 and CDR2: GTSNPN and SVGIG (reference sequence). The CDR3 sequence is 11 residues long. V was clipped by 4 bases and J by 8 bases, with 11 bases between them. The CDR3 protein is CAWMRGHEAFF. CDR3 bases: TGTGCCTGGATGAGGGGCCACGAAGCTTTCTTT.

This rearrangement joins TRBV29-1 to TRBJ2-1; D is undetermined. The germline V gene encodes CDR1 SQVTM and CDR2 ANQGSEA. V was pared by 2 bases and J by 1 base, with 9 bases between. This CDR3 has 14 residues. CDR3 sequence: CSVEFGLSYNEQFF. The CDR3 DNA sequence: TGCAGCGTTGAATTTGGCCTTTCCTACAATGAGCAGTTCTTC.

This sequence joins TRBV2 and TRBJ1-1, with D unresolved. This CDR3 is built from 13 residues. CDR1 is SNHLY and CDR2 is FYNNEI in the germline V gene. Trimming removed 5 bases from V and 2 bases from J, with 9 bases in between. This CDR3 is CASSSGLNTEAFF. CDR3 nucleotide sequence: TGTGCCAGCAGTTCGGGTCTCAACACTGAAGCTTTCTTT.

This clone has only one observation. V usage is TRBV6-7 and J usage is TRBJ1-5, with D maybe TRBD1 (5 bases). TRBV6-7 is known as an ORF, though its function is uncertain. Trimming shortened V by 9 bases and J by 2 bases, and 11 bases separated the two germline ends. The CDR3 runs 13 residues. CDR3 sequence reads: CARSLGGNQPQHF. CDR3 DNA sequence: TGTGCCAGATCCTTGGGGGGCAATCAGCCCCAGCATTTT.

The chain links TRBV7-9 to TRBJ2-7; either TRBD1 or TRBD2 may fit D (5 bases each). Germline V CDR1 and CDR2: SEHNR, FQNEAQ (reference sequence). V was cut by 6 bases and J by 6 bases, with 15 bases left in between. The CDR3 is made up of 13 amino acids. The CDR3 region is CASSLSGAGEQYF. The CDR3 DNA reads TGTGCCAGCAGTCTTTCCGGGGCGGGCGAGCAGTACTTC.

The gene calls are TRBV30 and TRBJ1-2, with D tentatively TRBD1 (6 bases). The V gene's germline CDR1 is GTSNPN and CDR2 SVGIG (reference sequence). This CDR3 has 11 residues. The CDR3 is CAGGQNYGYTF. CDR3 nucleotide sequence: TGTGCTGGGGGACAAAACTATGGCTACACCTTC.

The V call is TRBV15, the J call TRBJ1-6; D possibly corresponds to TRBD1 (6 bases). Germline V CDR1 and CDR2: LNHNV, YYDKDF (reference sequence). The CDR3 totals 15 residues. V was trimmed by 0 bases and J by 9 bases, leaving 12 bases between them. This CDR3 is CATSRDKGVGSPLHF. In DNA, the CDR3 is TGTGCCACCAGCAGAGATAAGGGGGTGGGTTCACCCCTCCACTTT.

In this sample, this clone turned up once. V and J are TRBV7-9 and TRBJ2-7; 14 bases fit TRBD2. The V segment lost 5 bases and the J segment 5 bases; nucleotides outside the gene matches: 8. The CDR3 is made up of 16 amino acids. Germline loops: CDR1 SEHNR, CDR2 FQNEAQ (reference sequence). CDR3 region: CASSQLGTSGSHEQYF. CDR3 DNA sequence: TGTGCCAGCAGCCAACTGGGGACTAGCGGGAGTCACGAGCAGTACTTC.

The rearrangement uses TRBV13 and TRBJ1-2; D possibly corresponds to TRBD1 (5 bases). CDR3 size: 16 residues. Germline V lookup: CDR1 PRHDT, CDR2 FYEKMQ (reference sequence). The germline V and J ends were trimmed by 0 bases and 8 bases, with 19 bases remaining between them. The CDR3 sequence: CASSLGTGALKQGYTF. DNA for the CDR3: TGTGCCAGCAGCTTAGGTACCGGGGCCTTAAAACAAGGCTACACCTTC.

This sequence joins TRBV6-1 and TRBJ2-7; the match to TRBD2 covers 10 bases. Losses at the gene ends were 4 bases for V and 5 bases for J; bases not matched to a gene: 8. The length of the CDR3 is 15 residues. CDR1 is MNHNS and CDR2 is SASEGT in the germline V gene. The CDR3 reads CASSALAGEKDEQYF. The CDR3, as DNA: TGTGCCAGCAGTGCGCTAGCGGGAGAAAAGGACGAGCAGTACTTC.

The CDR3 spells CASSQEGDGETQYF. The CDR3 DNA sequence: TGCGCCAGCAGCCAAGAGGGGGACGGAGAGACCCAGTACTTC. The genes are TRBV4-1 and TRBJ2-5; D is possibly TRBD1 or TRBD2 (5 bases each). The CDR3 covers 14 residues. With 0 bases removed from V and 4 bases from J, the gap between germline ends came to 9 bases. Looked up from germline, CDR1 is MGHRA and CDR2 is YSYEKL.

This chain links TRBV6-1 with TRBJ1-6; 7 positions match TRBD1. The CDR3 has 17 amino acids. Trimming at V came to 3 bases and at J to 9 bases, leaving 14 bases not matched to a gene. Germline loops: CDR1 MNHNS, CDR2 SASEGT. Here the CDR3 DNA reads TGTGCCAGCAGTGATTGGGGAGGAGGGGGCGAGACTTCACCCCTCCACTTT. This codes for CASSDWGGGGETSPLHF.

This clone was counted only a few times. The V call is TRBV5-4, the J call TRBJ1-2, with D unresolved. The germline CDR1 and CDR2 sequences are SGHNT and YYREEE (reference sequence). The CDR3 has 13 residues. V shed 0 bases and J shed 1 base, with 4 bases lying between them. CDR3 sequence reads: CASSLVRNYGYTF. The CDR3, as DNA: TGTGCCAGCAGCTTGGTCCGTAACTATGGCTACACCTTC.

This chain connects TRBV5-1 to TRBJ2-3, with D maybe TRBD1 (6 bases). The CDR3 runs to 14 residues. Per the germline V gene, CDR1 is SGHRS and CDR2 is YFSETQ. Trimming left V 7 bases short and J 1 base short, with 13 bases between. The CDR3 nucleotides are TGCGCCAGCTCGCCGGGACATCGCACAGATACGCAGTATTTT. As protein: CASSPGHRTDTQYF.

V is TRBV5-1 and J is TRBJ2-1; TRBD2 aligns across 13 bases. V shed 3 bases, J shed 9 bases, and the junction held 9 bases outside the gene matches. From germline, CDR1 is SGHRS and CDR2 YFSETQ. CDR3 length: 16 residues. The CDR3 sequence: CASSSGTSGTGGEQFF. The CDR3 bases are TGCGCCAGCAGCTCAGGGACTAGCGGGACGGGGGGTGAGCAGTTCTTC.

V gene TRBV25-1 combines with J gene TRBJ2-7; D remains ambiguous. This CDR3 region has 18 residues. The germline gives CDR1 MGHDK, CDR2 SYGVNS. V lost 7 bases, J lost 0 bases, and 25 bases lay in between. DNA of the CDR3: TGTGCCAGCACCCCTACTTCGGCTGTAGTGACGTGCTCCTACGAGCAGTACTTC. The encoded protein is CASTPTSAVVTCSYEQYF.

The J gene is TRBJ2-1, the V gene TRBV5-6, with D unresolved. The CDR3 has 14 amino acids. Germline lookup yields CDR1 SGHDT and CDR2 YYEEEE. Trimming shortened V by 0 bases and J by 4 bases, and 8 bases separated the two germline ends. CDR3 bases: TGTGCCAGCAGCTTGGGGGCCTCGTACAATGAGCAGTTCTTC. Its translation is CASSLGASYNEQFF.

This clone was seen once. V is TRBV27 and J is TRBJ2-1, with D unclear. This CDR3 is 12 amino acids long. Germline CDR1 is MNHEY and CDR2 is SMNVEV (reference sequence). The V end lost 5 bases, the J end lost 8 bases, and 10 bases lay between the germline ends. The CDR3 bases are TGTGCCAGCAGTCCGAAACGGGATGAGCAGTTCTTC. Amino acids: CASSPKRDEQFF.

The chain links TRBV7-9 to TRBJ1-3; D is uncertain. This CDR3 is built from 14 residues. V was cut by 2 bases and J by 2 bases, with 7 bases left in between. The V gene's germline CDR1 is SEHNR and CDR2 FQNEAQ (reference sequence). The CDR3 DNA reads as TGTGCCAGCAGCTTAATCGGGGCTGGAAACACCATATATTTT. Amino acid sequence: CASSLIGAGNTIYF.

The chain couples TRBV5-1 to TRBJ2-5; no clear D gene. Between the trimmed V and J ends, which lost 2 bases and 2 bases, there was a span of 1 base. CDR1 is SGHRS and CDR2 is YFSETQ in the germline V gene. This CDR3 is 11 amino acids long. The CDR3 DNA sequence: TGCGCCAGCAGCTTACAAGAGACCCAGTACTTC. It codes for CASSLQETQYF.

V is TRBV7-9 and J is TRBJ2-7, with D uncertain. Germline V lookup: CDR1 SEHNR, CDR2 FQNEAQ (reference sequence). V was cut by 7 bases and J by 3 bases, with 16 bases left in between. The CDR3 covers 14 residues. The CDR3 sequence is CASTPTTVGYEQYF. For the CDR3, the DNA is TGTGCCAGCACCCCGACAACGGTGGGCTACGAGCAGTACTTC.

V usage is TRBV13 and J usage is TRBJ2-7, with 7 bases lining up with TRBD2. The CDR3 spans 12 residues. The V gene's germline CDR1 is PRHDT and CDR2 FYEKMQ (reference sequence). The junction had 4 bases not matched to a gene; V was cut back by 4 bases and J by 7 bases. The CDR3 nucleotides read TGTGCCAGCAGCTCCGAGCGGGAAGAGCAGTACTTC. This codes for CASSSEREEQYF.

The rearrangement links TRBV30 to TRBJ2-6; the D is unclear. CDR3 size: 16 residues. The V and J ends lost 1 base and 2 bases respectively, with 12 bases between them. CDR1 is GTSNPN, CDR2 SVGIG, per germline (reference sequence). The CDR3 DNA follows: TGTGCCTGGAGTGATCGACGGAGAACTGGGGCCAACGTCCTGACTTTC. Its protein product is CAWSDRRRTGANVLTF.

The J gene is TRBJ1-3, the V gene TRBV30; 10 bases are a match to TRBD1. This CDR3 has 12 amino acids. V trimming: 3 bases; J trimming: 8 bases; junction bases outside the gene matches: 1. Germline CDR1 reads GTSNPN; CDR2 reads SVGIG (reference sequence). CDR3 amino acids: CAWRTGGYTIYF. The CDR3 DNA sequence: TGTGCCTGGAGGACAGGGGGCTACACCATATATTTT.

The table lists this clone with a count of one. The rearrangement links TRBV27 to TRBJ1-1, with 10 bases fitting TRBD1. Germline V gives CDR1 MNHEY, CDR2 SMNVEV (reference sequence). Unmatched junction bases numbered 12, after V lost 5 bases and J lost 0 bases. The CDR3 totals 18 residues. CDR3 loop: CASSTLFRDRGMNTEAFF. CDR3 DNA: TGTGCCAGCAGTACCCTTTTCCGGGACAGGGGAATGAACACTGAAGCTTTCTTT.

This clone has a single count. The chain carries TRBV5-1 and TRBJ2-7; 9 bases align to TRBD1. This CDR3 spans 16 amino acids. Germline CDR1 reads SGHRS; CDR2 reads YFSETQ. V shed 3 bases, J shed 7 bases, and the junction held 14 bases outside the gene matches. The chain's CDR3 is CASSYDRDREGGEQYF. The DNA of the CDR3 is TGCGCCAGCAGCTACGACCGGGACAGGGAGGGAGGGGAGCAGTACTTC.

The V gene is TRBV13, the J gene TRBJ2-7; TRBD1 is a possible D gene (6 bases). The germline gives CDR1 PRHDT, CDR2 FYEKMQ (reference sequence). The CDR3 consists of 13 residues. V gave up 3 bases and J gave up 4 bases, with 10 bases separating them. The CDR3 DNA reads TGTGCCAGCAGCTTTGGGGGCGTTTACGAGCAGTACTTC. Translating it yields CASSFGGVYEQYF.

The rearrangement uses TRBV5-1 and TRBJ2-1; 12 nucleotides match TRBD2. The trim removed 0 bases at V and 10 bases at J, leaving 2 bases unmatched. The CDR3 has 14 amino acids. The germline gives CDR1 SGHRS, CDR2 YFSETQ. In nucleotides, the CDR3 is TGCGCCAGCAGCTTGGGACTAGCGGGAGAGGAGCAGTTCTTC. Translating it yields CASSLGLAGEEQFF.

This clone showed up just a few times. V gene TRBV5-1 combines with J gene TRBJ2-1; TRBD2 might be the D (6 bases). The CDR3 contains 16 residues. The ends were cut back, 7 bases at V and 7 bases at J, with 24 bases in the middle. Per the germline V gene, CDR1 is SGHRS and CDR2 is YFSETQ. The CDR3 nucleotides read TGCGCCAGCGCACCGGAGGGCGGCCTTAATGGGAATGAGCAGTTCTTC. It encodes CASAPEGGLNGNEQFF.

In DNA form, the CDR3 reads TGTGCCTGGAGCGTAGCGGGAGGAAGCGCAGATACGCAGTATTTT. Its translation: CAWSVAGGSADTQYF. J is TRBJ2-3 and V is TRBV30, with 10 bases lining up with TRBD2. The CDR3 covers 15 residues. CDR1 is GTSNPN, CDR2 SVGIG, per germline (reference sequence). Germline trimming cut 3 bases from V and 4 bases from J; bases unmatched to any gene: 7.